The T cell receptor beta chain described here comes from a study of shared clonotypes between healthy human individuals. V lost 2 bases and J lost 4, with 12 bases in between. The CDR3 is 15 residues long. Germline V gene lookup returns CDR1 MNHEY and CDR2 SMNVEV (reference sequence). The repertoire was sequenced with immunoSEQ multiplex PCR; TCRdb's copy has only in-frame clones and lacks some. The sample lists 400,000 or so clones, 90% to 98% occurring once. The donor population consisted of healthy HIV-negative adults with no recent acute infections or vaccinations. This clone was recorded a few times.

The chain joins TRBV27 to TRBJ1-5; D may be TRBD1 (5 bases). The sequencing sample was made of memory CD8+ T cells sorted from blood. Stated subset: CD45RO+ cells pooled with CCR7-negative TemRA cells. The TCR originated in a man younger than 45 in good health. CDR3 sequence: CASSLDYRGNQPQHF. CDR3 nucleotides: TGTGCCAGCAGTTTAGATTATCGGGGGAATCAGCCCCAGCATTTT.